The clone carrying this TCR beta chain was observed once. Its antigen is not known. The CDR3 has 14 amino acids. Germline loops: CDR1 SGHRS, CDR2 YFSETQ. The ends lost 1 base at V and 8 bases at J; junction bases unmatched: 8. The entry originates in a study of cytomegalovirus exposure and HLA in healthy donors. General study findings and limits: In a later analysis, HLA-associated TCR beta chains were more clonally expanded than equally common others.

PCR amplification relied on 60 Vbeta primers (plus 13 Jbeta primers). Profiled with immunoSEQ multiplex PCR; TCRdb holds only in-frame clones, not every one. This sample carries 100,000 to 150,000 clones, about 81% of them seen once, and the ten largest clones take roughly 0.99%. Sequencing used PBMCs. The chain recombines TRBV5-1 with TRBJ1-1; 7 nucleotides match TRBD1. The clonotype comes from a woman aged 25 to 39 in good health and CMV-seronegative. CDR3 region: CASSLYGGTAEAFF. In DNA, the CDR3 is TGCGCCAGCAGCTTGTATGGGGGGACAGCCGAAGCTTTCTTT. Full variable domain (missing parts from reference TRBV5-1 and TRBJ1-1): KAGVTQTPRYLIKTRGQQVTLSCSPISGHRSVSWYQQTPGQGLQFLFEYFSETQRNKGNFPGRFSGRQFSNSRSEMNVSTLELGDSALYLCASSLYGGTAEAFFGQGTRLTVV.